This T cell receptor beta chain was profiled in a study of T cell responses to AZD1222 COVID-19 vaccine. Notes on the study in general: Unmutated regions of variants are reportedly targeted by nearly half of spike-specific TCRs. Clonal diversity was possibly underestimated, and the donors were mostly white British, with more females. Compared with day 0, the breadth and depth of the Spike-specific TCR repertoire rose significantly after two doses of AZD1222.

Produced via immunoSEQ multiplex PCR; TCRdb's table is partial and in-frame only. This sample has over 100,000 clones, with over 90% found just once. The V gene's germline CDR1 is SGHNT and CDR2 YENEEA. This CDR3 has 13 residues. Trimming removed 1 base at V and 9 bases at J, with 10 bases between. Note on this clone: Its antigen remains unknown.

This material consisted of peripheral blood, taken on day 0 of AZD1222 vaccination. The chain couples TRBV11-3 to TRBJ1-5; D uncertain. The TCR originated in an adult in good health. The CDR3 spells CASSLGSGGPQHF. In nucleotides, the CDR3 is TGTGCCAGCAGCTTAGGCTCTGGTGGGCCCCAGCATTTT.